This is a list of T cell receptor beta chains from one sample in a study of OX40 agonist ivuxolimab in advanced cancers. This table comes from immunoSEQ multiplex PCR, and its TCRdb copy is limited to in-frame clones, with some not included. The table lists tens of thousands of clones, 80% to 95% of them singletons, with 0.95% to 1.3% in the top ten. The material sequenced was CD4+ or CD8+ T cells sorted from blood, taken in a trial of the OX40 agonist ivuxolimab. The receptors stem from an adult with an advanced solid tumor such as melanoma, head and neck, liver or kidney cancer. The CDR3 runs from the conserved cysteine through the conserved F or W. D genes are given only for firm matches. The size of a clone is reported for some rows only, either as once, few or many, or as a class for expanded clones.

len,j_gene,d_gene,v_gene,abundance,CDR3aa,CDR3nt
15,TRBJ1-3,.,TRBV18,.,CASSPPGAGGNTIYF,TGTGCCAGCTCACCCCCCGGCGCAGGGGGAAACACCATATATTTT
16,TRBJ1-4,TRBD1,TRBV7-9,.,CASSFRQGRANEKLFF,TGTGCCAGCAGCTTTCGACAGGGACGGGCTAATGAAAAACTGTTTTTT
13,TRBJ1-1,.,TRBV28,.,CASSFLRRTEAFF,TGTGCCAGCAGTTTTCTGAGACGCACTGAAGCTTTCTTT
13,TRBJ1-2,TRBD1,TRBV28,.,CASTVGQGYGYTF,TGTGCCAGCACCGTGGGACAGGGCTATGGCTACACCTTC
15,TRBJ2-7,.,TRBV18,.,CASSLLSRQSYEQYF,TGTGCCAGCTCCCTTCTGTCGCGACAGTCCTACGAGCAGTACTTC
12,TRBJ2-3,.,TRBV7-9,once,CASSFEGDTQYF,TGTGCCAGCAGCTTTGAGGGAGATACGCAGTATTTT
12,TRBJ2-1,.,TRBV7-2,.,CASSFGSNEQFF,TGTGCCAGCAGCTTTGGGAGCAATGAGCAGTTCTTC
13,TRBJ1-5,.,TRBV6-5,.,CASSRTEYQPQHF,TGTGCCAGCAGTAGGACAGAATATCAGCCCCAGCATTTT
16,TRBJ1-2,.,TRBV19,.,CASSIDQTGRGYGYTF,TGTGCCAGTAGTATAGACCAGACAGGCAGGGGCTATGGCTACACCTTC
16,TRBJ2-2,TRBD1,TRBV29-1,.,CSVGQGKAANTGELFF,TGCAGCGTTGGACAGGGGAAAGCCGCGAACACCGGGGAGCTGTTTTTT
15,TRBJ1-3,.,TRBV28,.,CASSLRPPSGNTIYF,TGTGCCAGCAGTTTACGGCCCCCCTCTGGAAACACCATATATTTT
13,TRBJ2-3,.,TRBV27,.,CASSFSPTDTQYF,TGTGCCAGCAGTTTTTCCCCGACGGATACGCAGTATTTT
16,TRBJ1-1,TRBD1,TRBV28,.,CASSFLGQGMNTEAFF,TGTGCCAGCAGTTTTTTGGGACAGGGAATGAACACTGAAGCTTTCTTT
15,TRBJ2-4,.,TRBV4-1,.,CASSREYRADNIQYF,TGCGCCAGCAGCCGAGAGTACAGGGCCGATAACATTCAGTACTTC
17,TRBJ1-5,.,TRBV28,.,CATSQNILGSHGQPQHF,TGTGCCACCAGCCAAAACATTTTGGGGTCGCACGGTCAGCCCCAGCATTTT
16,TRBJ1-4,TRBD1,TRBV27,.,CASRSGTAATNEKLFF,TGTGCCAGCAGATCCGGGACAGCGGCAACTAATGAAAAACTGTTTTTT
13,TRBJ2-5,.,TRBV4-1,.,CASSQGAQETQYF,TGCGCCAGCAGCCAGGGGGCCCAAGAGACCCAGTACTTC
12,TRBJ2-5,.,TRBV15,.,CATSRAQETQYF,TGTGCCACCAGCAGAGCCCAAGAGACCCAGTACTTC